This T cell receptor beta chain is from a study of T cells in women clearing cervical HPV infection (dated by TCRdb to the late 2010s). In terms of the full investigation: The cases were fewer than 30 women with histologically confirmed HPV16-related CIN3 or worse, and 2 of these cases were invasive cancers. Five blinded duplicates per group were added as quality controls, giving around 60 samples: 50 or so participants and some 10 replicates. For cases, a median interval of 149 days, with an interquartile range of 90 to 200 days, was observed between lesion detection and blood sampling. Cases and controls were matched on age within five years and on year of sample collection. The controls were about 25 women whose single incident HPV16 infection cleared within 12 months with no development of precancer or cancer. Nested within Costa Rica's Guanacaste HPV Natural History Study, an exploratory proof-of-principle case-control study compared TCR repertoires across cervical HPV16 outcomes. Cases had a median age of around 32 years compared with approximately 41 for controls, and baseline characteristics showed no significant differences between the groups. HLA typing was available for only a few women, so HLA type could not be excluded as a confounder. The parent cohort enrolled 9,800 or so women aged 18 or older in Guanacaste, Costa Rica, during about 1992 to 1995 and followed them for approximately seven years. Case blood was taken at the visit when the lesion was first identified, whereas control blood was taken when infection was no longer detected. General findings and caveats noted by the study authors: Random forest classifiers combining richness and V gene abundances distinguished cases from controls with an estimated AUC of less than 0.9. Cases had lower TRBV6-7 relative abundance than controls (about 0.1% versus 0.15%; Bonferroni P = 0.0008). Because T-cell numbers per sample were unknown, differences in richness could reflect varying T-cell content rather than repertoire biology. Significantly higher TCR repertoire richness was observed in CIN3+ cases than in controls across sequencing depths, whereas no difference in evenness was found. Whether associations preceded infection or resulted from infection could not be shown with the cross-sectional design, and effector/memory subsets and HPV-specific T cells were not isolated.

Every participant had a single incident cervical HPV16 infection, and women with prevalent HPV16 infections were excluded. Cervical HPV DNA was detected with MY09/MY11 PCR, and genotyping was done by dot-blot hybridization. Around 15 mL of heparinized blood were centrifuged, and the buffy coat was split into aliquots, frozen at -30 degrees C, and then kept at -80 degrees C. Genomic DNA was extracted from buffy coat specimens using QIAGEN kits. The CDR3 measures 15 amino acids from cysteine to phenylalanine. Of the CDR3's DNA, 36 bases were read; they are in frame from base 1. After removal of 1 base from V and 3 bases from J, the junction retains 6 bases not matched to a gene. CDR1 MNHNS and CDR2 SASEGT were looked up in the germline V gene. On this clone itself: This clone's antigen is unknown. Read sequence stops 3 residues before the CDR3 end, and the germline J gene provides the missing end. Other DNA sequences in the sample encode the same CDR3.

The immunoSEQ assay used multiplex PCR to amplify TCR beta CDR3 regions from an average of around 1.2 ug of genomic DNA per sample. To correct primer bias, the assay used a complete synthetic TCR repertoire to set an amplification baseline. Amplicons were sequenced on the Illumina platform. In the source study's methods: Sequences were error-corrected by clustering with frequency ratios and a modified nearest-neighbor algorithm, then analyzed in the immunoSEQ Analyzer with IMGT gene definitions. At each rarefaction depth, TCR richness and evenness were averaged over 20 rarefaction repeats, and samples with fewer sequences than the depth were excluded. Wilcoxon rank sum tests with FDR correction were used to compare V, D and J gene relative abundances between the groups. For the blinded duplicates, the intraclass correlation was 95% to 96% for TCR richness and averaged about 76% across roughly 72 gene segments. Entries here come from immuneACCESS through TCRdb and include only in-frame sequences with V and J called. Some clones fail to appear in such tables; in the studies checked, an unresolved V gene covers under half of the shortfall, and the cause of the remainder is unknown. Clonal size and the V and J genes are those of that table, whereas D and trimming came from the DNA. This sample's table has entries for 49,000 or so clones. The ten largest clones represent 35% to 45% of the sample.

The sequence was collected from a woman between 18 and 70 years old with a cervical HPV16 infection that either progressed to CIN3+ or cleared (not recorded which). The sequenced material came from blood buffy coat. The chain is assembled from TRBV6-1 and TRBJ2-7, and TRBD1 aligns with 7 junction nucleotides. CDR3 reads: CASSEGTGPNYEQYF. Incomplete CDR3 DNA: TGTGCCAGCAGTGAAGGGACAGGTCCAAACTACGAG.